This paragraph covers one T cell receptor (beta chain) sequence. Authors' methods: By means of reference gene primer amplification, nucleated cell counts were estimated. Data came from immunoSEQ multiplex PCR; TCRdb stores just in-frame clones and leaves some out. V and J calls and clone size are those listed in that table; D and trimming were worked out from the DNA. This table holds about 78,000 clones, around nine tenths found once. These data come from a study of blood T cell repertoires in COVID-19. Background on the study: Nucleic acid was either cDNA or gDNA, and it came from T cells, B-cell-depleted T cells, or PBMCs.

Trimming left V 6 bases short and J 3 bases short, with 9 bases between. Germline V CDR1 and CDR2: SGHTA, FQGNSA. There are 14 residues in the CDR3. Sequencing input: peripheral blood. The chain uses TRBV7-2 and TRBJ2-6, with D unclear. This TCR was sampled from a man between 45 and 60 years old with active or convalescent COVID-19. In DNA form, the CDR3 reads TGTGCCAGCAGTCCGTCGTATGGGGCCAACGTCCTGACTTTC. The encoded protein is CASSPSYGANVLTF.